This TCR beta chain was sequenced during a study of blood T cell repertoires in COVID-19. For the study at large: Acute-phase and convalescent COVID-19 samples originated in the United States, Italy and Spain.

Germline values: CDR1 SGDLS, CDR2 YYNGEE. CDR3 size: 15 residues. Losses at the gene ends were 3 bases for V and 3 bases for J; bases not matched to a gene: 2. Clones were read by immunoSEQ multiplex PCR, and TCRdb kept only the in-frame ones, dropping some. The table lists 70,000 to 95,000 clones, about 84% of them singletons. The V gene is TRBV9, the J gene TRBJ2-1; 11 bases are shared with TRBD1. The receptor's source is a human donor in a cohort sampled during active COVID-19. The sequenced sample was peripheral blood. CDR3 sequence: CASSGGQGVYNEQFF. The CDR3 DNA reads TGTGCCAGCAGCGGGGGACAGGGGGTCTACAATGAGCAGTTCTTC.